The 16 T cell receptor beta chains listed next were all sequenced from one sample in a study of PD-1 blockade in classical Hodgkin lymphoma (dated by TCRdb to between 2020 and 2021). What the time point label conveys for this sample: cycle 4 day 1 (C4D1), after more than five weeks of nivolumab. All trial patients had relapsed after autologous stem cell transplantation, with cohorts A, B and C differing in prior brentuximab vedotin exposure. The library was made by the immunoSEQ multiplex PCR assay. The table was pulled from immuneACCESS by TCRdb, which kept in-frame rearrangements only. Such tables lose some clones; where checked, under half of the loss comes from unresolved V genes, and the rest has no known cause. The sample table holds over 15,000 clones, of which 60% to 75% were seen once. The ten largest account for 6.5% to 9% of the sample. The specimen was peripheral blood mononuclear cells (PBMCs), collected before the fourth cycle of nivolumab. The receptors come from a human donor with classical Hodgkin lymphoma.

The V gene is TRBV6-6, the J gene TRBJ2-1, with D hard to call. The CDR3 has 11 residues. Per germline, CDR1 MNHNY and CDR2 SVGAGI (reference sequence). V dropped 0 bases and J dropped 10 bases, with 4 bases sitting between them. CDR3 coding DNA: TGTGCCAGCAGTTACTCTTGGGAGCAGTTCTTC. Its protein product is CASSYSWEQFF.

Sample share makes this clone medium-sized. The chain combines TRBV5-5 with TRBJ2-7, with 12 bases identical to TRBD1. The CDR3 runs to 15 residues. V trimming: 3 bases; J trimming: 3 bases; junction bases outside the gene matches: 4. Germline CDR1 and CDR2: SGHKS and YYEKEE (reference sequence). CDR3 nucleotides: TGTGCCAGCAGCTCGGGGACAGGGGGCTTCTACGAGCAGTACTTC. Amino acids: CASSSGTGGFYEQYF.

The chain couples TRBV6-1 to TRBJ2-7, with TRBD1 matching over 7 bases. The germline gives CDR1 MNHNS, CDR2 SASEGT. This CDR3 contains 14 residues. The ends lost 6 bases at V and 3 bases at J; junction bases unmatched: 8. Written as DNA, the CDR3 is TGTGCCAGCAGGGTTAGGGGGCGAATCTACGAGCAGTACTTC. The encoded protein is CASRVRGRIYEQYF.

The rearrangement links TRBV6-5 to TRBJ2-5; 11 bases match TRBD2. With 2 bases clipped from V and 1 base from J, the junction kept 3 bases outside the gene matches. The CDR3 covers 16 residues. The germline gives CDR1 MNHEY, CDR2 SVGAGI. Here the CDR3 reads CASSYRGLAVQETQYF. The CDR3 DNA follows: TGTGCCAGCAGTTACCGGGGACTAGCGGTCCAAGAGACCCAGTACTTC.

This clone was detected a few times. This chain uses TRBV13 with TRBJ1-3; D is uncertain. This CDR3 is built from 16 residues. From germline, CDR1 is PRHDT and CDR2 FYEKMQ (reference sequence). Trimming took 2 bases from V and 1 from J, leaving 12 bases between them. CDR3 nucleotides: TGTGCCAGCAGCTTACAAACAGTGGGGTCTGGAAACACCATATATTTT. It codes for CASSLQTVGSGNTIYF.

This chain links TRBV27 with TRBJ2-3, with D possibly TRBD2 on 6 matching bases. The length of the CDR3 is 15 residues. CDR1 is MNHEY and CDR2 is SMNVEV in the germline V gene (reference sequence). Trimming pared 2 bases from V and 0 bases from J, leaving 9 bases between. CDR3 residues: CASSLLATSTDTQYF. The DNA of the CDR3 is TGTGCCAGCAGTTTACTAGCGACTAGCACAGATACGCAGTATTTT.

The CDR3 DNA follows: TGTGCCAGCAGTTACCAGGGAGGTGGCTACACCTTC. Its translation is CASSYQGGGYTF. The rearrangement links TRBV6-5 to TRBJ1-2; D is perhaps TRBD1 (5 bases). CDR1 MNHEY and CDR2 SVGAGI come from the germline V gene. The CDR3 loop spans 12 amino acids. V lost 2 bases and J lost 7, with 8 bases in between.

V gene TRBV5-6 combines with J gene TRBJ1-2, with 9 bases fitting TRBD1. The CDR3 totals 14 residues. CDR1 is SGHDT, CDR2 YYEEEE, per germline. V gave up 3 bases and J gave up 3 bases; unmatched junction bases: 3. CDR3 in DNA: TGTGCCAGCAGCTCGACAGGGGGAGACTATGGCTACACCTTC. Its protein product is CASSSTGGDYGYTF.

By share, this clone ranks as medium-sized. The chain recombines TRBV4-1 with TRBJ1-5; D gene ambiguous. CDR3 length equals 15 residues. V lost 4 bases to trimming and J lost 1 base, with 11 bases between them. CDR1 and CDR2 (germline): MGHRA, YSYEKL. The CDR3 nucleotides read TGCGCCAGCAGCCCACAACCTCACAGCAATCAGCCCCAGCATTTT. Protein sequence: CASSPQPHSNQPQHF.

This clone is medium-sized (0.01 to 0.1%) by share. The CDR3 sequence is CASSIVQPLAGGLNNEQFF. The CDR3 DNA reads TGTGCCAGTAGTATAGTACAGCCCCTAGCGGGGGGCCTAAACAATGAGCAGTTCTTC. The rearrangement links TRBV19 to TRBJ2-1; 11 bases line up with TRBD2. V lost 1 base, J lost 5 bases, and 13 bases stayed unmatched. Germline CDR1 is LNHDA and CDR2 is SQIVND (reference sequence). The CDR3 consists of 19 residues.

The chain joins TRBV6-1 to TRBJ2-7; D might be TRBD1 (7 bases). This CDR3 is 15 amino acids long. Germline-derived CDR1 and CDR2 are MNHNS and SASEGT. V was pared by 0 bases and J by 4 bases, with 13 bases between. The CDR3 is CASSEAEGQRYEQYF. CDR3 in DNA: TGTGCCAGCAGTGAAGCGGAGGGACAGAGGTACGAGCAGTACTTC.

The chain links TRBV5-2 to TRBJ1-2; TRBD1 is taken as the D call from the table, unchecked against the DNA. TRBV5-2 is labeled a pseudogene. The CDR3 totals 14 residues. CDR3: CASSFDREARSYTF. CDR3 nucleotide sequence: TGTGCCAGCAGCTTCGACAGGGAGGCCCGAAGCTACACCTTC.

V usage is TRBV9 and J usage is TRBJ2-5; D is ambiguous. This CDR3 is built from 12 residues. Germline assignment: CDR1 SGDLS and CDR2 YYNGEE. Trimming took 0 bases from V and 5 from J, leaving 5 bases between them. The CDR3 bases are TGTGCCAGCAGCGTAGAGGAGGAGACCCAGTACTTC. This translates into CASSVEEETQYF.

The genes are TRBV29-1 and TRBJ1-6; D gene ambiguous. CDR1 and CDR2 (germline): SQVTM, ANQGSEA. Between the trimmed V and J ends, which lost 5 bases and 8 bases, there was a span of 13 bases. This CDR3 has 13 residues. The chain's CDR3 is CSVWVGPDSPLHF. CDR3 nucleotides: TGCAGCGTTTGGGTCGGGCCGGATTCACCCCTCCACTTT.

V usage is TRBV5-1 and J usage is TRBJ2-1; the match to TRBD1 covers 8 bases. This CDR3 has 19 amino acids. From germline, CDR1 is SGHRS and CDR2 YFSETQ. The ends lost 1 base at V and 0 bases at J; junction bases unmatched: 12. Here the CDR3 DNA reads TGCGCCAGCAGCTTGATGGGACAGGCTTCCTTGGGCTCCTACAATGAGCAGTTCTTC. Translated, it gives CASSLMGQASLGSYNEQFF.

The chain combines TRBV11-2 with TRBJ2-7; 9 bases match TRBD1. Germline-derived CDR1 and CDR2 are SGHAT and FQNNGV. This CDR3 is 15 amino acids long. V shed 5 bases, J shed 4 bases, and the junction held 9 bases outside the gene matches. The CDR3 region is CASSPSGTGLYEQYF. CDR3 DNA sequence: TGTGCCAGCAGCCCTTCCGGGACAGGGTTATACGAGCAGTACTTC.